This TCR beta chain was identified during a study of blood T cells in healthy people across ages. This clonotype was counted ten times or more. This CDR3 has 16 residues. The germline CDR1 and CDR2 sequences are MNHEY and SMNVEV (reference sequence). With 1 base clipped from V and 11 bases from J, the junction kept 11 bases outside the gene matches. Researchers isolated at least 7 million PBMCs per sample. Primed by a sample-barcoded 5' primer and a J-beta primer mix, a second PCR proceeded for about 7 to 11 cycles. Paired-end reads containing CDR3 totaled no fewer than 2.5 million for each sample. TCRdb passed the 5' RACE reads through MiXCR, listing each CDR3 protein once. The table shows approximately 940,000 distinct CDR3 sequences, with 48% occurring only once.

The sample taken for sequencing was blood. The clonotype originates from a man aged 25-40 years in good health. The V gene is TRBV27, the J gene TRBJ2-1, with 10 bases aligning to TRBD1. The CDR3 reads CASSLFGTGEAMKQFF. CDR3 DNA: TGTGCCAGCAGTTTATTCGGGACAGGGGAGGCAATGAAGCAGTTCTTC.